This record covers a single TCR beta chain. Its cognate antigen is unknown. TCRdb passed the RT-PCR reads through MiXCR, listing each CDR3 protein once. The table has about 180,000 distinct CDR3 sequences, approximately 12% seen once. CDR1 SEHNR and CDR2 FQNEAQ come from the germline V gene (reference sequence). The CDR3 is 13 residues long. Trimming left V 5 bases short and J 1 base short, with 7 bases between. The entry originates in a study of response to subunit inactivated influenza vaccine. Study observations and caveats: Few new T cells, the authors suggested, are recruited by each seasonal influenza vaccination.

This sequence joins TRBV7-9 and TRBJ2-3; D uncertain. The sequencing used CD8+ T cells sorted from PBMCs, collected less than 25 months after vaccination. This TCR was sampled from a man aged 45 to 70 who received an inactivated influenza vaccine. CDR3 DNA: TGTGCCAGCAGCCATAGAGGCACAGATACGCAGTATTTT. This translates into CASSHRGTDTQYF.